The 32 T cell receptor beta chains presented below share a single source sample, sequenced in a study of CD8+CD57+ T cells in acquired aplastic anemia (dated by TCRdb to the late 2010s). The instrument given in TCRdb is Illumina HiSeq 2000. TCR beta VDJ combination and CDR3 sequence profiling used genomic DNA as the template. The raw public data were reprocessed by TCRdb itself: fastp quality trimming at Q25, MiXCR clonotype calling, in-frame beta chains only. Rows with a matching CDR3 protein are joined into one entry that keeps the most common DNA and genes. This sample holds 200,000 to 300,000 distinct CDR3 sequences; 82% were observed only once. Over 35% of the sample goes to the ten largest clones. The patients picked for sequencing were ones in whom flow cytometry had shown an expansion of CD8+CD57+ cells. Sequenced input: sorted CD4+, CD8+, or CD8+CD57+ T cells (not recorded which) from PBMCs. The receptor source for this set is a human donor with aplastic anemia.

This chain joins TRBV9 and TRBJ2-1; TRBD1 or TRBD2 may be the D gene (6 bases each). The CDR3 totals 16 residues. V lost 3 bases, J lost 9 bases, and 22 bases lay in between. Germline CDR1 is SGDLS and CDR2 is YYNGEE. CDR3 in DNA: TGTGCCAGCAGCGAGGGGGGAGATAACGAGTATTTTGAGCAGTTCTTC. Its protein product is CASSEGGDNEYFEQFF.

With respect to this clonotype: The final CDR3 position lacks the conserved phenylalanine or tryptophan, pointing to a likely read error. J is TRBJ2-4 and V is TRBV15; 8 nucleotides line up with TRBD2. This CDR3 comprises 12 residues. J lost 8 bases, V lost 6 bases, and 3 bases had no gene match. CDR1 is LNHNV and CDR2 is YYDKDF in the germline V gene (reference sequence). This CDR3 reads CATRGAGDIQYY. The CDR3 region has the DNA TGTGCCACCAGAGGAGCGGGGGACATTCAGTACTAC.

The chain uses TRBV5-4 and TRBJ2-3; D unresolved. The CDR3 spans 13 residues. V lost 7 bases and J 0 bases, leaving 9 bases between the germline ends. Per germline, CDR1 SGHNT and CDR2 YYREEE (reference sequence). The CDR3: CASGDTSTDTQYF. The CDR3 DNA reads as TGTGCCAGCGGCGATACTAGCACAGATACGCAGTATTTT.

This clonotype has a single count. The junction departs from germline at one end; a sequencing error may be responsible. This sequence joins TRBV7-8 and TRBJ2-3; D assignment may be TRBD1 or TRBD2 (5 bases each). In germline, CDR1 is SGHVS, CDR2 FQNEAQ. The CDR3 has 14 amino acids. CDR3 in amino acids: CASSFTGGPDKQYF. In DNA, the CDR3 is TGTGCCAGCAGCTTTACAGGAGGTCCCGATAAGCAGTATTTT.

V gene TRBV7-8 combines with J gene TRBJ1-1; 7 bases line up with TRBD1. V lost 5 bases to trimming and J lost 2 bases; unmatched junction nucleotides: 14. This CDR3 has 17 residues. Germline CDR1 and CDR2: SGHVS and FQNEAQ. For the CDR3, the DNA is TGTGCCAGCAGCGGAGCGGGAGGACAGGATGGAAACACTGAAGCTTTCTTT. This codes for CASSGAGGQDGNTEAFF.

Points on this clonotype: The junction and the germline gene differ at one end; a read error may be behind it. The chain uses TRBV7-3 and TRBJ2-3; 9 nucleotides agree with TRBD2. The CDR3 is 14 amino acids. Germline V gives CDR1 SGHTA, CDR2 FQGTGA. The CDR3 loop reads CASSSAGGPYNEQF. The CDR3 DNA is TGTGCCAGCAGCTCAGCGGGAGGTCCCTACAATGAGCAGTTT.

V is TRBV5-4 and J is TRBJ2-5; 15 positions agree with TRBD2. CDR1 and CDR2 (germline): SGHNT, YYREEE (reference sequence). CDR3 size: 21 residues. Trimming cost V 4 bases and J 3 bases; bases outside gene matches: 19. CDR3 region: CASSIPPGLAGGVSPKETQYF. The CDR3 nucleotides are TGTGCCAGCAGCATTCCCCCGGGACTAGCGGGGGGAGTTTCACCTAAAGAGACCCAGTACTTC.

The genes are TRBV20-1 and TRBJ1-6, with 11 positions matching TRBD1. Germline trimming cut 5 bases from V and 10 bases from J; bases unmatched to any gene: 4. From germline, CDR1 is DFQATT and CDR2 SNEGSKA (reference sequence). The CDR3 contains 13 residues. The CDR3 region is CSAGGQGDSPLHF. The DNA for the CDR3 is TGCAGTGCTGGGGGACAGGGGGACTCACCCCTCCACTTT.

The V and J genes are TRBV11-1 and TRBJ2-2; D may match TRBD1 or TRBD2 (5 bases each). CDR3 size: 17 residues. CDR1 is SGHAT and CDR2 is FQDESV in the germline V gene (reference sequence). V lost 6 bases to trimming and J lost 0 bases, with 17 bases between them. CDR3 region: CASSIRLGTANTGELFF. The DNA of the CDR3 is TGTGCCAGCAGTATCCGACTCGGGACCGCGAACACCGGGGAGCTGTTTTTT.

The chain carries TRBV5-6 and TRBJ2-7, with D unclear. Trimming removed 2 bases at V and 4 bases at J, with 13 bases between. This CDR3 has 14 residues. CDR1 and CDR2 from the germline V gene are SGHDT and YYEEEE. The CDR3 DNA follows: TGTGCCAGCAGCTTAGCGAGAGGACCATACGAGCAGTACGTC. Its translation is CASSLARGPYEQYV.

This sequence joins TRBV19 and TRBJ2-5; the D gene is possibly TRBD1 (6 bases). V was shortened by 6 bases and J by 4 bases, with 15 bases between the two germline ends. CDR3 size: 14 residues. CDR1 is LNHDA, CDR2 SQIVND, per germline (reference sequence). The CDR3 is CASSTGSELETQYF. CDR3 sequence (DNA): TGTGCCAGTAGCACAGGGAGCGAGCTAGAGACCCAGTACTTC.

The chain employs TRBV5-4 and TRBJ2-7; 8 bases fit TRBD2. Germline V gives CDR1 SGHNT, CDR2 YYREEE (reference sequence). The CDR3 consists of 16 residues. The ends lost 5 bases at V and 2 bases at J; junction bases unmatched: 12. The chain's CDR3 is CASSFVGGEVAYEQYV. DNA of the CDR3: TGTGCCAGCAGTTTTGTCGGGGGGGAAGTCGCCTACGAGCAGTACGTC.

Remarks on this clonotype: The CDR3 does not end in the conserved phenylalanine or tryptophan, so this is likely a read error. V usage is TRBV7-2 and J usage is TRBJ2-5; D not resolved. V was shortened by 7 bases and J by 8 bases, with 14 bases between the two germline ends. Per the germline V gene, CDR1 is SGHTA and CDR2 is FQGNSA. This CDR3 is 12 amino acids long. The DNA for the CDR3 is TGTGCCAGCAAGTGGGCTAGAGACACCCAGTACCAC. It encodes CASKWARDTQYH.

The chain is built from TRBV7-3 and TRBJ2-3; TRBD2 matches 8 bases. The V and J ends lost 3 bases and 6 bases, in that order; junction bases with no gene match: 8. The length of the CDR3 is 15 residues. Germline-derived CDR1 and CDR2 are SGHTA and FQGTGA. The CDR3 region is CASSLTSAGGDTQYF. The CDR3 DNA sequence: TGTGCCAGCAGCTTGACTAGCGCAGGCGGGGATACGCAGTATTTT.

With regard to this clonotype: Lacking the conserved final phenylalanine or tryptophan, this CDR3 likely reflects a read error. Because the CDR3's place on the DNA is in doubt, the DNA is left out and the CDR3 is given as listed by TCRdb. The chain uses TRBV2 and TRBJ2-1; TRBD2 is taken as the D call from the table, unchecked against the DNA. Ends included, the CDR3 has 15 residues. Per germline, CDR1 SNHLY and CDR2 FYNNEI. This chain's CDR3 is CASSVGSSGENEQVL.

As to this clonotype: It is unclear where the CDR3 begins or ends on the DNA, so no DNA is shown, and the CDR3 is as TCRdb lists it. The rearrangement joins TRBV9 to TRBJ2-7; TRBD2 is the table's D call, not checked against the DNA. Per the germline V gene, CDR1 is SGDLS and CDR2 is YYNGEE. Counting both end residues, the CDR3 totals 14 amino acids. Here the CDR3 reads CASGAAGSIQYFDV.

On this clonotype: Since no conserved phenylalanine or tryptophan closes the CDR3, a read error is the likely cause. Because the CDR3's place on the DNA is in doubt, the DNA is left out and the CDR3 is given as listed by TCRdb. This CDR3 is CASSLTGGAHHGD. J is TRBJ2-7 and V is TRBV7-2; whether TRBD1, the table's D call, matches the DNA was not checked. The germline gives CDR1 SGHTA, CDR2 FQGNSA. The CDR3 sequence runs 13 residues, both termini included.

The chain links TRBV4-3 to TRBJ1-2, with D hard to call. Trimming removed 1 base from V and 7 bases from J, with 13 bases in between. From germline, CDR1 is LGHNA and CDR2 YSLEER. The CDR3 is 14 residues long. The CDR3 loop reads CASSQAILAGGYTF. The DNA of the CDR3 is TGCGCCAGCAGCCAAGCGATCCTAGCGGGTGGCTACACCTTC.

This clonotype has just a few counts. The gene calls are TRBV9 and TRBJ1-2, with D uncertain. CDR1 is SGDLS, CDR2 YYNGEE, per germline. This CDR3 is built from 9 residues. Trimming removed 3 bases at V and 12 bases at J, with 6 bases between. DNA of the CDR3: TGTGCCAGCAGCGGAAGGGACACCTTC. Translation gives CASSGRDTF.

This clonotype was seen only once. The V call is TRBV2, the J call TRBJ1-2; perhaps TRBD1 as D (5 bases). The CDR3 covers 12 residues. V dropped 0 bases and J dropped 10 bases, with 9 bases sitting between them. CDR1 is SNHLY, CDR2 FYNNEI, per germline. CDR3 sequence (DNA): TGTGCCAGCAGTGAAGCGGGGGTTTTCTACACCTTC. Protein sequence: CASSEAGVFYTF.

The chain combines TRBV6-4 with TRBJ1-2; D is unclear. The CDR3 loop spans 16 amino acids. CDR1 and CDR2 from the germline V gene are MRHNA and SNTAGT. V was clipped by 4 bases and J by 3 bases, with 18 bases between them. CDR3 loop: CASSVLAGGSDYGYTF. As DNA, the CDR3 is TGTGCCAGCAGTGTCCTAGCGGGAGGTTCGGACTATGGCTACACCTTC.

This clonotype appeared a single time. The chain carries TRBV20-1 and TRBJ1-6; D possibly corresponds to TRBD1 (5 bases). The V gene's germline CDR1 is DFQATT and CDR2 SNEGSKA (reference sequence). This CDR3 has 13 amino acids. The V end lost 6 bases, the J end lost 1 base, and 7 bases lay between the germline ends. The CDR3 spells CSARTSYNSPLHF. The CDR3 DNA reads TGCAGTGCCCGGACATCCTATAATTCACCCCTCCACTTT.

Remarks on this clonotype: One junction end does not reproduce the germline sequence, and a read error may be involved. The chain carries TRBV5-6 and TRBJ2-3; D ambiguous. The CDR3 extends over 11 amino acids. The germline gives CDR1 SGHDT, CDR2 YYEEEE. CDR3 residues: CASSLADAQYF. The CDR3 DNA reads as TGTGCCAGCAGCTTGGCAGATGCGCAGTATTTT.

V and J are TRBV7-3 and TRBJ2-3; 10 positions agree with TRBD1. The end of the DNA aligns better with TRBJ1-5, so the J call may be wrong. Germline CDR1 and CDR2: SGHTA and FQGTGA. This CDR3 has 13 amino acids. CDR3 protein: CASGDRGNDTQHF. CDR3 bases: TGTGCCAGCGGGGACAGGGGCAACGATACGCAGCATTTT.

About this clonotype itself: A read error is likely, as this CDR3 ends without the conserved phenylalanine or tryptophan. The rearrangement joins TRBV2 to TRBJ2-3; 9 nucleotides align to TRBD2. Germline values: CDR1 SNHLY, CDR2 FYNNEI. The CDR3 sequence is 13 residues long. With V trimmed by 8 bases and J by 12 bases, 12 bases remained unmatched. The CDR3 sequence is CASGGGGGDNQYS. The CDR3 DNA follows: TGTGCCAGCGGGGGCGGGGGGGGAGATAACCAGTATTCT.

To note about this clonotype: At one of its ends the junction is not consistent with the germline gene, which may arise from a read error. CDR3 region: CTSSLDRTHEQFF. DNA for the CDR3: TGTACCAGCAGCTTAGATCGGACCCATGAGCAGTTCTTC. The V gene is TRBV11-3, the J gene TRBJ2-1, with D unresolved. This CDR3 spans 13 amino acids. Per the germline V gene, CDR1 is SGHNT and CDR2 is YENEEA.

Notes on this clonotype: At one boundary the junction diverges from the germline segment, which might be a read error. This chain uses TRBV2 with TRBJ2-7, with 7 bases aligning to TRBD2. CDR1 is SNHLY and CDR2 is FYNNEI in the germline V gene. This CDR3 spans 15 amino acids. The CDR3 region has the DNA TGTGCCAGCGGGTCTGGCGGGAGCGTTCCGCAGGAGCAGTGCTTC. It translates to CASGSGGSVPQEQCF.

V usage is TRBV9 and J usage is TRBJ2-7, with 7 nucleotides matching TRBD1. Germline assignment: CDR1 SGDLS and CDR2 YYNGEE. The CDR3 runs to 12 residues. The trim removed 4 bases at V and 11 bases at J, leaving 9 bases unmatched. CDR3 loop: CASSLDGDREYV. In DNA form, the CDR3 reads TGTGCCAGCAGCTTAGATGGAGACAGGGAGTACGTC.

On this clonotype: The germline gene is not matched at one end of the junction; a read error may be the cause. CDR3 bases: TGTGCCAGCAGCTTTGATCCAGACGGGACAGCTGAAGCCTTCTTT. This encodes CASSFDPDGTAEAFF. V and J are TRBV7-2 and TRBJ1-1; 7 bases align to TRBD1. This CDR3 region has 15 residues. Germline assignment: CDR1 SGHTA and CDR2 FQGNSA.

Note on this clonotype: An end of the junction does not agree with germline; a read error may underlie this. This sequence joins TRBV7-8 and TRBJ1-5; the D gene is possibly TRBD1 (5 bases). The CDR3 runs to 15 residues. Per the germline V gene, CDR1 is SGHVS and CDR2 is FQNEAQ. CDR3 sequence: CASSSGGGSNQPPHF. The CDR3 nucleotides are TGTGCCAGCAGTTCTGGGGGAGGCAGCAATCAGCCCCCGCATTTT.

This clonotype is a singleton in its sample. V gene TRBV2 combines with J gene TRBJ2-1, with TRBD2 as a possible D gene (6 bases). The CDR3 extends over 15 amino acids. The ends were cut back, 9 bases at V and 4 bases at J, with 19 bases in the middle. Germline V lookup: CDR1 SNHLY, CDR2 FYNNEI. The CDR3, as DNA: TGTGCCAGTAGTATAGCTAGCGCCCTATACAATGAGCAGTTCTTC. The encoded protein is CASSIASALYNEQFF.

This clonotype was counted a single time. The chain recombines TRBV5-5 with TRBJ2-3, with D perhaps matching TRBD1 (5 bases). V lost 8 bases and J lost 6, with 13 bases in between. Germline V gene sequence: CDR1 SGHKS, CDR2 YYEKEE (reference sequence). The length of the CDR3 is 12 residues. The CDR3 nucleotides are TGTGCCAGACAGGTAGCTCCCGATACGCAGTATTTT. Its translation: CARQVAPDTQYF.